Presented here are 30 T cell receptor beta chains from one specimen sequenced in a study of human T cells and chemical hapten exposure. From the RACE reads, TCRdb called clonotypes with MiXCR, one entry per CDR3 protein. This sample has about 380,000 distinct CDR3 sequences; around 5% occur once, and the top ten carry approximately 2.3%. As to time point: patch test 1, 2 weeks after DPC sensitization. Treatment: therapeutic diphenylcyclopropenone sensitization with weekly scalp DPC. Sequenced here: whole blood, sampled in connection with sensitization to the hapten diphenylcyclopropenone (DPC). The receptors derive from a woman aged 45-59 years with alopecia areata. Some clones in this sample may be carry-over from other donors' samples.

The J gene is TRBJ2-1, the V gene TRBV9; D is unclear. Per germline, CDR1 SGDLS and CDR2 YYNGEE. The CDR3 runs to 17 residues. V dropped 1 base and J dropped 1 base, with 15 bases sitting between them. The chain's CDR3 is CASSVSGRPGSYNEQFF. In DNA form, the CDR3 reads TGTGCCAGCAGCGTATCAGGCCGGCCTGGGTCCTACAATGAGCAGTTCTTC.

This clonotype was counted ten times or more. The CDR3 sequence: CASSVESSYNSPLHF. In nucleotides, the CDR3 is TGCGCCAGCAGCGTGGAGAGCTCCTATAATTCACCCCTCCACTTT. V usage is TRBV5-1 and J usage is TRBJ1-6; the D is unclear. Trimming took 4 bases from V and 0 from J, leaving 8 bases between them. The CDR3 has 15 amino acids. From germline, CDR1 is SGHRS and CDR2 YFSETQ.

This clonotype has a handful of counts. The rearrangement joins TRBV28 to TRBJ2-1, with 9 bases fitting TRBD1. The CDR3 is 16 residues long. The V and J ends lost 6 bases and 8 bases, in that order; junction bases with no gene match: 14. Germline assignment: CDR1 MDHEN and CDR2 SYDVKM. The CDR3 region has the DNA TGTGCCAGCAGCTCGCTGAGGGGACAGGGAAGAGATGAGCAGTTCTTC. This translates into CASSSLRGQGRDEQFF.

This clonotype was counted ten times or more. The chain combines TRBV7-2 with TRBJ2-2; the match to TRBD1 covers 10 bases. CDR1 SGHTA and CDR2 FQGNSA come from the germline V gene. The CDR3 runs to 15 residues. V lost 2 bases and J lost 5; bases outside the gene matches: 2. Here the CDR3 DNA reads TGTGCCAGCAGCTTAAGGGACAGGGGTACCGGGGAGCTGTTTTTT. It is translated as CASSLRDRGTGELFF.

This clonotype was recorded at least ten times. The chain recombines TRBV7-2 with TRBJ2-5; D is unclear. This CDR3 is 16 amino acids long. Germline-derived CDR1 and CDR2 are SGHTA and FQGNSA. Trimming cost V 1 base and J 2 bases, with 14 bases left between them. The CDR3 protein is CASSLGGSHNQETQYF. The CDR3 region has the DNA TGTGCCAGCAGCTTAGGGGGTAGCCATAATCAAGAGACCCAGTACTTC.

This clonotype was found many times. The CDR3 coding sequence is TGCAGCGTTGTGGCAGGGAGCTCCTACAATGAGCAGTTCTTC. Translated: CSVVAGSSYNEQFF. The rearrangement links TRBV29-1 to TRBJ2-1; D tentatively fits TRBD1 or TRBD2 (5 bases each). Germline CDR1 is SQVTM and CDR2 is ANQGSEA. The germline V and J ends were trimmed by 4 bases and 0 bases, with 10 bases remaining between them. The CDR3 has 14 residues.

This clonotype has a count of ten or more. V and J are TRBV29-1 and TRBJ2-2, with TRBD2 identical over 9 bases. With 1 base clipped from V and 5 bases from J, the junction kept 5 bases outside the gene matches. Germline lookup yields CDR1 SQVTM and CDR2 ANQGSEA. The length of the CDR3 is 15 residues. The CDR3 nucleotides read TGCAGCGTTGAAGTGCGGGAGGGTAGGACCGGGGAGCTGTTTTTT. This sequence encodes CSVEVREGRTGELFF.

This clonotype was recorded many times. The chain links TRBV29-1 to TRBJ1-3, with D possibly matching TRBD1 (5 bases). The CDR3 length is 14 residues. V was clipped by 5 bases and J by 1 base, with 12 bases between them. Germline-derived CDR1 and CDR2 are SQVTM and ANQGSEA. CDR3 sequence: CSVRRDRSGNTIYF. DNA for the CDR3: TGCAGCGTTCGCAGGGATCGGTCTGGAAACACCATATATTTT.

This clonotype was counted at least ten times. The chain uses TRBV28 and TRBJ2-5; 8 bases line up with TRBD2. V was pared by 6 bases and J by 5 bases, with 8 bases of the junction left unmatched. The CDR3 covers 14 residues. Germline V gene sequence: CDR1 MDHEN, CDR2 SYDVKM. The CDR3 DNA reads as TGTGCCAGCAGCCGGGGACTAGTCCTTGAGACCCAGTACTTC. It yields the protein CASSRGLVLETQYF.

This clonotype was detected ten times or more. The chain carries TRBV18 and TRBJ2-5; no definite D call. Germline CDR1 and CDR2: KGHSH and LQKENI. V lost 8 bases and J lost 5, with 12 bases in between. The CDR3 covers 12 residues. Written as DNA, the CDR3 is TGTGCCAGCAGCCCGTTGGGGGAGACCCAGTACTTC. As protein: CASSPLGETQYF.

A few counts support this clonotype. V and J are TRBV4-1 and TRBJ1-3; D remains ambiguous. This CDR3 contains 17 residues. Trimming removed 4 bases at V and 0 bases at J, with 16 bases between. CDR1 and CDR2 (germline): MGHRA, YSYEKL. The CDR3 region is CASSPWLGGSSGNTIYF. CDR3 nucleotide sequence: TGCGCCAGCAGCCCATGGTTGGGCGGGAGCTCTGGAAACACCATATATTTT.

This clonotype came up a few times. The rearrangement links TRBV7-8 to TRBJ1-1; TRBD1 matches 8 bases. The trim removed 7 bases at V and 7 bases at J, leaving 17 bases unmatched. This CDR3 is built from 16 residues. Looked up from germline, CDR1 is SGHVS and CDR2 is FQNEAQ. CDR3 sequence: CASNFKRQGASSEAFF. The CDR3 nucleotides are TGTGCCAGCAACTTCAAGCGTCAGGGGGCGAGCAGTGAAGCTTTCTTT.

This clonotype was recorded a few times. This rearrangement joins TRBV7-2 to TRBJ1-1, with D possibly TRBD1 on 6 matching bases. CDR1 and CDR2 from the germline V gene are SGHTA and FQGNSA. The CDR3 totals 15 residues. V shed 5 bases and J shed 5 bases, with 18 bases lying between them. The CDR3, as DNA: TGTGCCAGCAGCGCCCTTGTGAGACAGGCGACTGAAGCTTTCTTT. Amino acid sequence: CASSALVRQATEAFF.

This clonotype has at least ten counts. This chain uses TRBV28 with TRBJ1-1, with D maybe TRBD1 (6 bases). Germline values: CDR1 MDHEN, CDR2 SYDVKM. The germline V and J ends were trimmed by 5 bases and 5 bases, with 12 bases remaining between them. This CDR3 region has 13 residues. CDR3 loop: CASSDYRATEAFF. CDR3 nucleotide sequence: TGTGCCAGCAGTGACTACAGGGCTACTGAAGCTTTCTTT.

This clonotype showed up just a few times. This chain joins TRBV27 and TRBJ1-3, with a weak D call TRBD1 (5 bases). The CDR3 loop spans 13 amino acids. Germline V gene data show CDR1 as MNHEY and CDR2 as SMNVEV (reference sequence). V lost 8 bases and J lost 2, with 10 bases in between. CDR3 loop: CASAGFAGNTIYF. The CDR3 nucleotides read TGTGCCAGCGCAGGGTTTGCTGGAAACACCATATATTTT.

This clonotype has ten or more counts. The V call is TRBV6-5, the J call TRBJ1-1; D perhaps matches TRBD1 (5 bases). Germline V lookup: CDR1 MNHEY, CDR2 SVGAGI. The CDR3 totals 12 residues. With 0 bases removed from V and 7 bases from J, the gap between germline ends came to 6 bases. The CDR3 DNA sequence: TGTGCCAGCAGTTACTCGGGGGATGAAGCTTTCTTT. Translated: CASSYSGDEAFF.

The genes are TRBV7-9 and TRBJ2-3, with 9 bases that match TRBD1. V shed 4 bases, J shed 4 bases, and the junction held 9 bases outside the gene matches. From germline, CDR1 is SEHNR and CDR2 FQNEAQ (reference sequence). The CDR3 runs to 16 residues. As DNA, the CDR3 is TGTGCCAGCAGCTCCGGGGGACAGGGCCCCGCAGATACGCAGTATTTT. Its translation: CASSSGGQGPADTQYF.

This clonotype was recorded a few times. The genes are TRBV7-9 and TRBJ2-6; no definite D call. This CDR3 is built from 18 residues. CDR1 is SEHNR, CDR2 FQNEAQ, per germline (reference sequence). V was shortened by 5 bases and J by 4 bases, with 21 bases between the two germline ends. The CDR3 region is CASSAARGPPQGANVLTF. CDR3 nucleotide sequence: TGTGCCAGCAGCGCGGCCCGAGGACCTCCACAGGGGGCCAACGTCCTGACTTTC.

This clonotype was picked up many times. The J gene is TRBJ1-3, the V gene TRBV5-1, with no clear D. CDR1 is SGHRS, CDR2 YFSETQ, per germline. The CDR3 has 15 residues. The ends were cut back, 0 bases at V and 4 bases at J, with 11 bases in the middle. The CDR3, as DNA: TGCGCCAGCAGCTTGGCCGTAGGCCGAGGAAACACCATATATTTT. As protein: CASSLAVGRGNTIYF. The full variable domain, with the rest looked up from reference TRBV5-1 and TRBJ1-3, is KAGVTQTPRYLIKTRGQQVTLSCSPISGHRSVSWYQQTPGQGLQFLFEYFSETQRNKGNFPGRFSGRQFSNSRSEMNVSTLELGDSALYLCASSLAVGRGNTIYFGEGSWLTVV.

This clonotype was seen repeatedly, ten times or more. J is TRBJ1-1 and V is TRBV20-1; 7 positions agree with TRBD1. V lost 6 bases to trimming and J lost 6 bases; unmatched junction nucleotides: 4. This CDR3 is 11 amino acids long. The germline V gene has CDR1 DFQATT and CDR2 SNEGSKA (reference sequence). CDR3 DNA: TGCAGTGCAAATGACAGGGCTGAAGCTTTCTTT. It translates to CSANDRAEAFF.

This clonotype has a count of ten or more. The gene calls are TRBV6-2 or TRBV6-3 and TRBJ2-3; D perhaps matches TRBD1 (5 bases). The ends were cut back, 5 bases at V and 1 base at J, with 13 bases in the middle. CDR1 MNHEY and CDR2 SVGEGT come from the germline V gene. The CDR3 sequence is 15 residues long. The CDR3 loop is CASSQGEVRTDTQYF. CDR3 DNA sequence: TGTGCCAGCAGTCAAGGGGAAGTTCGCACAGATACGCAGTATTTT.

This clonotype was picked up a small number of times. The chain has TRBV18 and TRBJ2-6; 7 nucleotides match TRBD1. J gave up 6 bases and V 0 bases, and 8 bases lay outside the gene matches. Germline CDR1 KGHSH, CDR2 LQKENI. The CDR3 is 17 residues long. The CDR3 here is CASSPPTGAEAANVLTF. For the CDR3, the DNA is TGTGCCAGCTCACCACCCACAGGGGCCGAAGCGGCCAACGTCCTGACTTTC.

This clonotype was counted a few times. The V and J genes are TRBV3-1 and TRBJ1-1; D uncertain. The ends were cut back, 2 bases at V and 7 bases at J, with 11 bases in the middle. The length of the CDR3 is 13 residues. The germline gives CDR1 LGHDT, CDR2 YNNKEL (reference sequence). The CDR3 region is CASSQFDGVEAFF. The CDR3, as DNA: TGTGCCAGCAGCCAATTCGATGGAGTTGAAGCTTTCTTT.

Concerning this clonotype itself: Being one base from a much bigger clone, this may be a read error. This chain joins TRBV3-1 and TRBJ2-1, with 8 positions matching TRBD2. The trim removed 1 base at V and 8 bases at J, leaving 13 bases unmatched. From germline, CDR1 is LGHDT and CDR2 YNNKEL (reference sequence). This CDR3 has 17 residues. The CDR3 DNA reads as TGTGCCAGCAGCCAAGGCACAGGGTTAGCGGGGTGCGATGAGCAGTTCTTC. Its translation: CASSQGTGLAGCDEQFF.

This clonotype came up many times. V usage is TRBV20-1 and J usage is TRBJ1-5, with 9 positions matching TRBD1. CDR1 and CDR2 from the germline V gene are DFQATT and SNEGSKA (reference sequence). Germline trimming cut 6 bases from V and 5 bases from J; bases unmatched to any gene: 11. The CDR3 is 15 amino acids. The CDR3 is CSAGTGTGLYQPQHF. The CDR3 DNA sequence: TGCAGTGCGGGAACCGGGACAGGGCTCTATCAGCCCCAGCATTTT.

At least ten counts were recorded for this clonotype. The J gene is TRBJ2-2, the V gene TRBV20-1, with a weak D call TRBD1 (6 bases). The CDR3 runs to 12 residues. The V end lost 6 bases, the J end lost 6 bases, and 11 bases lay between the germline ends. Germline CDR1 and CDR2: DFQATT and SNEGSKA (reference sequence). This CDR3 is CSAPGQPGELFF. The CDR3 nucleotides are TGCAGTGCCCCTGGACAGCCCGGGGAGCTGTTTTTT.

In DNA, the CDR3 is TGTGCCAGCTCACCACGGGGCGGTGAAGCTTTCTTT. Encoded protein: CASSPRGGEAFF. This rearrangement joins TRBV18 to TRBJ1-1; TRBD1 might be the D (5 bases). From germline, CDR1 is KGHSH and CDR2 LQKENI. This CDR3 contains 12 residues. V lost 1 base to trimming and J lost 7 bases, with 7 bases between them.

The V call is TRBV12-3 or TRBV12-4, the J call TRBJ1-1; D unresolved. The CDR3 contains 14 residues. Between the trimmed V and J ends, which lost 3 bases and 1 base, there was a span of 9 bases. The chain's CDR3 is CASSFRGKNTEAFF. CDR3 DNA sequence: TGTGCCAGCAGTTTTCGGGGAAAGAACACTGAAGCTTTCTTT.

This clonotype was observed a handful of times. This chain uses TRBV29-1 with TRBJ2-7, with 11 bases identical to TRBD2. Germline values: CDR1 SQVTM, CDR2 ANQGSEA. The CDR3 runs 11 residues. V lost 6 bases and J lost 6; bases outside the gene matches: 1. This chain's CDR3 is CSVLAGVEQYF. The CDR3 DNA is TGCAGCGTACTAGCGGGAGTCGAGCAGTACTTC.

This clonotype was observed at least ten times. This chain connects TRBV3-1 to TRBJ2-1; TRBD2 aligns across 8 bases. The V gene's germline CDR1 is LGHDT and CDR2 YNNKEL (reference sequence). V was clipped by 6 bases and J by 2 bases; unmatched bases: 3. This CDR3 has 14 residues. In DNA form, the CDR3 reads TGTGCCAGCAGACCGGGACTAGCCTACAATGAGCAGTTCTTC. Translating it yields CASRPGLAYNEQFF.